The sequence of this T cell receptor beta chain was determined in a study of monozygotic twins with inflammatory bowel disease. Points from the study as a whole: Among IBD patients, fewer clonotypes were shared with others than among healthy twins, especially with disease activity. Similarity of repertoires did not differ between concordant and discordant twins, possibly from limited power.

With the 5' RACE reads reprocessed, TCRdb shows one record per CDR3 protein and no DNA. The sample holds 350,000 to 500,000 distinct CDR3 sequences. About this clonotype: The target antigen is unknown.

The germline V gene has CDR1 SEHNR and CDR2 FQNEAQ (reference sequence). The length of the CDR3 is 16 residues. The genes are TRBV7-9 and TRBJ1-5; TCRdb names TRBD1, which stays unverified in the absence of DNA. Material for sequencing was blood. The origin of this receptor is a human donor with ulcerative colitis or Crohn's disease, or a healthy co-twin of an affected twin (not recorded which). The CDR3 spells CASSYETGIGNQPQHF.